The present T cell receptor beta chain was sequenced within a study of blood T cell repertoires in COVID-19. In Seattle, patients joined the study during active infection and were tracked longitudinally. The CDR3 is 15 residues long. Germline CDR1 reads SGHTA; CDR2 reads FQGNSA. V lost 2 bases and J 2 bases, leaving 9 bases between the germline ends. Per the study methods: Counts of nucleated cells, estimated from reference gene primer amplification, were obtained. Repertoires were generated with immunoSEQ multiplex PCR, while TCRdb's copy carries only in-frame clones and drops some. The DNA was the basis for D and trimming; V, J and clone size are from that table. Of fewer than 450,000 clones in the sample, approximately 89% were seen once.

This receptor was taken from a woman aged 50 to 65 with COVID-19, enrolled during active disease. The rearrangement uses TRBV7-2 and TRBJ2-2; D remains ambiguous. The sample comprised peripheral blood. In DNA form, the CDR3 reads TGTGCCAGCAGCTTAAGAACAGACAACACCGGGGAGCTGTTTTTT. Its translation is CASSLRTDNTGELFF.